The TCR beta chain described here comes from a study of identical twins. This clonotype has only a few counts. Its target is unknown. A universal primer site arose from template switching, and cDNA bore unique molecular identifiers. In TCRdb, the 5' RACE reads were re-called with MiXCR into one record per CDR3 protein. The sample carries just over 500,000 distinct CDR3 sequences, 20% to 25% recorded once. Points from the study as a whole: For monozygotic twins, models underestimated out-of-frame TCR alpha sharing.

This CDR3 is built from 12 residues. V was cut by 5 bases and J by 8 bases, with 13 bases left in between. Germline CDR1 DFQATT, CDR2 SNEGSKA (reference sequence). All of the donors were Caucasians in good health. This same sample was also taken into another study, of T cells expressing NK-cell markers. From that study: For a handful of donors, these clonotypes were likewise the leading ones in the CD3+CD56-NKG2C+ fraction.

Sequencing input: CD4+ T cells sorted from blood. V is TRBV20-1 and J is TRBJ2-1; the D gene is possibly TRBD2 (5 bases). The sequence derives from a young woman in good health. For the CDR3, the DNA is TGCAGTGCTTTCGAGGGAGCGGATGAGCAGTTCTTC. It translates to CSAFEGADEQFF.